Reported below is one T cell receptor beta chain. Antigen specificity is unknown. V lost 2 bases and J 6 bases, leaving 19 bases between the germline ends. Looked up from germline, CDR1 is KGHSH and CDR2 is LQKENI. There are 16 residues in the CDR3. The data are from a study of Tregs in tolerant kidney transplant recipients. Unstimulated regulatory T cells (CD4+CD25+CD127-), CD4+CD25- non-regulatory cells, CD4 and CD8 cells were FACS-sorted from thawed PBMCs. Using immunoSEQ multiplex PCR, the repertoire was profiled, and TCRdb retains in-frame clones only, with some absent. Here the sample spans around 75,000 clones, about 88% being singletons. Notes on the study in general: Some patients' samples used different primers over time, so nucleotide sequences weren't comparable. Findings come from small patient numbers and require larger validation.

The input for sequencing was CD4+ T cells from blood, taken before the transplant. The chain recombines TRBV18 with TRBJ1-1; a possible D gene is TRBD1 (6 bases). This sequence originates from a human donor who received a combined kidney and bone marrow transplant. CDR3 amino acids: CASSPMASGVLSEAFF. CDR3 DNA sequence: TGTGCCAGCTCACCAATGGCTTCAGGGGTGCTTTCTGAAGCTTTCTTT.